This T cell receptor (beta chain) is drawn from a study of glioma-infiltrating T cells. Study findings and constraints: Tissue-blood divergence was below expectation in non-neoplastic patients, above in gliomas.

TCR alpha and beta CDR3 regions were amplified from RNA using iRepertoire nested multiplex PCR. MiXCR, applied by TCRdb to the multiplex PCR reads, yields one record per CDR3 protein. The repertoire holds some 130,000 distinct CDR3 sequences, with 20% to 25% as singletons. There are 14 residues in the CDR3. V was trimmed by 1 base and J by 7 bases, leaving 13 bases between them. Germline V CDR1 and CDR2: SEHNR, FQNEAQ (reference sequence). With respect to this clonotype: The target antigen is unknown.

The sample was glioma tissue, nonneoplastic brain tissue, or PBMCs (not recorded which). The chain is built from TRBV7-9 and TRBJ2-5; D is uncertain. The TCR sequence derives from a human donor with low-grade glioma or glioblastoma, undergoing nonglioma brain surgery, or in good health (not recorded which). DNA for the CDR3: TGTGCCAGCAGCTTAGAGGGCCTGGACGCGACCCAGTACTTC. It codes for CASSLEGLDATQYF.